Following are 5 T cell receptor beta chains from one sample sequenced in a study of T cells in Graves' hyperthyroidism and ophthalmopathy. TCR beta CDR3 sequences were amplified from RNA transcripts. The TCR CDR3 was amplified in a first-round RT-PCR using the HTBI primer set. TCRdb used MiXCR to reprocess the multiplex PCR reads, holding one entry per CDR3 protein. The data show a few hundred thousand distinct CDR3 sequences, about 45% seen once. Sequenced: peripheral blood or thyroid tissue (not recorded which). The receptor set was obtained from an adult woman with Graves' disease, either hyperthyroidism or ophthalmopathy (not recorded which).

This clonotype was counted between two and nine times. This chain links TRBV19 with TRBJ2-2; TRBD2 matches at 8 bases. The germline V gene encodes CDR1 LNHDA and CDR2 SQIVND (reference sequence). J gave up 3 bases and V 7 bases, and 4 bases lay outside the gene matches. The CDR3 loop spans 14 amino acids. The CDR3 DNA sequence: TGTGCCAGTATCGGACTAGCCTACACCGGGGAGCTGTTTTTT. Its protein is CASIGLAYTGELFF.

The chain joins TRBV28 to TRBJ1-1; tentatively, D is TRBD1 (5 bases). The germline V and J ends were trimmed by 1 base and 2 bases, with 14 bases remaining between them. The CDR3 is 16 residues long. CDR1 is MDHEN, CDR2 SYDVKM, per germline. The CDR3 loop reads CASSLFGGFGNTEAFF. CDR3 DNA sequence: TGTGCCAGCAGTTTATTCGGGGGATTTGGAAACACTGAAGCTTTCTTT.

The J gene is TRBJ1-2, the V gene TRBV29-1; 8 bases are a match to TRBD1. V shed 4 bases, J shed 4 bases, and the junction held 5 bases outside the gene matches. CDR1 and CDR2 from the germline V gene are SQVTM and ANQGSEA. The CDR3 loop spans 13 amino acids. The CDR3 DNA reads TGCAGCGTTGCGAGAGGGACAGGCTATGGCTACACCTTC. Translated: CSVARGTGYGYTF.

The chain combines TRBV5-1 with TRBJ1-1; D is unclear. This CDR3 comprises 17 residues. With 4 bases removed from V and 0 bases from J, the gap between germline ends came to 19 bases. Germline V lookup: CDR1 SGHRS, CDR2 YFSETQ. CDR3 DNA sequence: TGCGCCAGCAGCAAGCTAGCGGGAGAGGGAATGAACACTGAAGCTTTCTTT. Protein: CASSKLAGEGMNTEAFF.

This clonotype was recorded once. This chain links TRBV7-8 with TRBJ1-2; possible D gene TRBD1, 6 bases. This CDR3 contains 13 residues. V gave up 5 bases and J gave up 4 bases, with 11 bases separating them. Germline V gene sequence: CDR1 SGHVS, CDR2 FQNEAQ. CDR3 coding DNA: TGTGCCAGCAGCCACACAGGGTTCTATGGCTACACCTTC. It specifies CASSHTGFYGYTF.